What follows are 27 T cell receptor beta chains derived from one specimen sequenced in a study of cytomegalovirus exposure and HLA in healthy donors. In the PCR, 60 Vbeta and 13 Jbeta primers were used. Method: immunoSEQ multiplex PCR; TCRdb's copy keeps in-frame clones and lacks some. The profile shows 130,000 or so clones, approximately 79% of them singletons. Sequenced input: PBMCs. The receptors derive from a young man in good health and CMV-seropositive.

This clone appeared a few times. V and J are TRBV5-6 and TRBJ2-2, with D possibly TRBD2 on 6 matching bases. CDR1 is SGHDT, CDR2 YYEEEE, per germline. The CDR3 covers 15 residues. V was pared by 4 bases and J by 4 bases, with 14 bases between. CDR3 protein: CASSLDGGITGELFF. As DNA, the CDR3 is TGTGCCAGCAGCCTTGATGGGGGGATCACCGGGGAGCTGTTTTTT.

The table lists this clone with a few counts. CDR3 residues: CASSPRQPYGYTF. The CDR3 coding sequence is TGTGCCAGCAGCCCCAGACAGCCTTATGGCTACACCTTC. The chain recombines TRBV6-9 with TRBJ1-2; TRBD1 is a possible D gene (5 bases). Germline V CDR1 and CDR2: MNHGY, SVAAGI. The CDR3 totals 13 residues. Trimming stripped 6 bases from V and 5 bases from J, with 13 bases between.

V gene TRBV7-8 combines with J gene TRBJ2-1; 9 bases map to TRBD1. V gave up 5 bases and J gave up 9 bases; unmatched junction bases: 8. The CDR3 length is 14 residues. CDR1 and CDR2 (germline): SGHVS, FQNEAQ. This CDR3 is CASSGQGLVGEQFF. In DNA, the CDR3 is TGTGCCAGCAGCGGACAGGGGCTCGTTGGTGAGCAGTTCTTC. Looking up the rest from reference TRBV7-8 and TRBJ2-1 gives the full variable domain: GAGVSQSPRYKVAKRGQDVALRCDPISGHVSLFWYQQALGQGPEFLTYFQNEAQLDKSGLPSDRFFAERPEGSVSTLKIQRTQQEDSAVYLCASSGQGLVGEQFFGPGTRLTVL.

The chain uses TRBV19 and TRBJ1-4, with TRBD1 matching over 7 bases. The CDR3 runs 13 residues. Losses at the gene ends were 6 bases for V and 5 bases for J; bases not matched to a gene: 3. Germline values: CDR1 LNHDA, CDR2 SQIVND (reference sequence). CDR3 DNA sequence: TGTGCCAGTAGGGGACAGATGAATGAAAAACTGTTTTTT. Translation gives CASRGQMNEKLFF.

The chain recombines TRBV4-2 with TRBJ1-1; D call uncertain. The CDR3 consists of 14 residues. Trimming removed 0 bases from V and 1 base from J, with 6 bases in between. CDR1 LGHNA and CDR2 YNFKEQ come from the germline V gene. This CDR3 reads CASSQEGRNTEAFF. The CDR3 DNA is TGTGCCAGCAGCCAAGAGGGCCGGAACACTGAAGCTTTCTTT.

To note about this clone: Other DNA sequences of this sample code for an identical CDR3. The CDR3 DNA reads as TGTGCCAGCAGTCGGGAGGCGCGGTTATCTGAAGCTTTCTTT. Translated: CASSREARLSEAFF. This chain links TRBV27 with TRBJ1-1; no clear D. Germline assignment: CDR1 MNHEY and CDR2 SMNVEV (reference sequence). Trimming took 5 bases from V and 6 from J, leaving 16 bases between them. CDR3 length: 14 residues.

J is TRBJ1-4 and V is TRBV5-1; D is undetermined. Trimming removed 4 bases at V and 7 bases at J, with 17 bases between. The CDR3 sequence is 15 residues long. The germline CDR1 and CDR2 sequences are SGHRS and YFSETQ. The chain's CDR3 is CASSILTGGSEKLFF. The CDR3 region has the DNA TGCGCCAGCAGCATACTCACGGGAGGGAGTGAAAAACTGTTTTTT.

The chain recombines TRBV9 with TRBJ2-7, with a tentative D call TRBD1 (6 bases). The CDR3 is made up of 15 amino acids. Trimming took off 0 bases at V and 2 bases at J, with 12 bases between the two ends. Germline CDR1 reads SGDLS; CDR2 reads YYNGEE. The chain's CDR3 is CASSVAGVRTYEQYF. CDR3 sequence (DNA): TGTGCCAGCAGCGTAGCAGGGGTCAGAACCTACGAGCAGTACTTC.

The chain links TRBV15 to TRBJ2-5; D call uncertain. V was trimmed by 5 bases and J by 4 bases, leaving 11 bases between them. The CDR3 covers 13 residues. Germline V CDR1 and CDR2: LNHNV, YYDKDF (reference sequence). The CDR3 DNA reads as TGTGCCACCAGCGTCAGTTCCTTAGAGACCCAGTACTTC. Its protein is CATSVSSLETQYF.

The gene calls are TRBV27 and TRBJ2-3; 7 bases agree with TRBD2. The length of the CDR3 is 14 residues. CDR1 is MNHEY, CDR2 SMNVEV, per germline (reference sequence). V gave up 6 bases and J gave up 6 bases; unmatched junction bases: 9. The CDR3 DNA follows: TGTGCCAGCAGGGTGGGCGGGAGTTCGGATACGCAGTATTTT. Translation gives CASRVGGSSDTQYF.

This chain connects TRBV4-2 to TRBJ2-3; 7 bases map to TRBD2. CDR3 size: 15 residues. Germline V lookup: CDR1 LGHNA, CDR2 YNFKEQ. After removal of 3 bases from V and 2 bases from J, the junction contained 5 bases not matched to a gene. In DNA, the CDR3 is TGTGCCAGCAGCCAGGGAGCGGGGACCACAGATACGCAGTATTTT. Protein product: CASSQGAGTTDTQYF.

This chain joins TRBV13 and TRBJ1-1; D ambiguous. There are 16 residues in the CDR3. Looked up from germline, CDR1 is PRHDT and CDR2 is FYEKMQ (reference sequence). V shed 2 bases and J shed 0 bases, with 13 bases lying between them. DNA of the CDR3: TGTGCCAGCAGCTTAACGGCAGGTTCCATGAACACTGAAGCTTTCTTT. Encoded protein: CASSLTAGSMNTEAFF.

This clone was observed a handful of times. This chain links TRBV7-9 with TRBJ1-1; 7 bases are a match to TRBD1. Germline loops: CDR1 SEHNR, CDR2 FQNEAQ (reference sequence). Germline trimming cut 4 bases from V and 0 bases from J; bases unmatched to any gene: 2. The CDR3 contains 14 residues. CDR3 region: CASSSGQVNTEAFF. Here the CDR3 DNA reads TGTGCCAGCAGCTCCGGACAGGTGAACACTGAAGCTTTCTTT.

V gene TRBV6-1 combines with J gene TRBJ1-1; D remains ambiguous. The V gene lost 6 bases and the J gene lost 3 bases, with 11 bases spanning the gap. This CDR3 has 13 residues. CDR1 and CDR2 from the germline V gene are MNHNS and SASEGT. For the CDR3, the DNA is TGTGCCAGCAGCACCGGGTGGCACACTGAAGCTTTCTTT. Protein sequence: CASSTGWHTEAFF.

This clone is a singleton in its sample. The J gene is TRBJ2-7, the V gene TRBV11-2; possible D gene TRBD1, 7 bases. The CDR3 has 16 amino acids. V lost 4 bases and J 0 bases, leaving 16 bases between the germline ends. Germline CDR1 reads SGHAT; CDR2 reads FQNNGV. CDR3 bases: TGTGCCAGCAGCTCCCAGGGGGGTGTCGGCTCCTACGAGCAGTACTTC. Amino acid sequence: CASSSQGGVGSYEQYF.

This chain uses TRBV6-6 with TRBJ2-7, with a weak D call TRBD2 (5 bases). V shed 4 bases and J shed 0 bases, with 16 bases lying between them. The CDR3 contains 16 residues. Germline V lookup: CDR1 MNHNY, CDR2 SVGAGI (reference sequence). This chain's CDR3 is CASSSPGGLGSYEQYF. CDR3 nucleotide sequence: TGTGCCAGCAGTTCCCCCGGAGGATTGGGCTCCTACGAGCAGTACTTC.

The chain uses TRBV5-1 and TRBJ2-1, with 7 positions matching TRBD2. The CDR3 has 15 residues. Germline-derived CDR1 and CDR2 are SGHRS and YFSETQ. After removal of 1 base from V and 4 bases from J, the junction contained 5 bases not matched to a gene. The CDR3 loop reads CASSLLASGYNEQFF. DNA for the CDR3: TGCGCCAGCAGCTTGTTGGCTAGCGGATACAATGAGCAGTTCTTC.

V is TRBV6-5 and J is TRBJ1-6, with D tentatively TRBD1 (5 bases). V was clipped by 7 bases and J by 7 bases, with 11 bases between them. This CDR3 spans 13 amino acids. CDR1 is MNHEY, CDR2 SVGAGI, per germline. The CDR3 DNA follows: TGTGCCAGCAACCGACAGAGAAATTCACCCCTCCACTTT. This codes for CASNRQRNSPLHF.

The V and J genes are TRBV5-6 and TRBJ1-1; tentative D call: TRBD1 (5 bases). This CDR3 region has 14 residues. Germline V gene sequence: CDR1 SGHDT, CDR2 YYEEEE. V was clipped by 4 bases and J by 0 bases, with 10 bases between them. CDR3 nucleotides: TGTGCCAGCAGCCCTTCAGGGTTGAACACTGAAGCTTTCTTT. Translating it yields CASSPSGLNTEAFF.

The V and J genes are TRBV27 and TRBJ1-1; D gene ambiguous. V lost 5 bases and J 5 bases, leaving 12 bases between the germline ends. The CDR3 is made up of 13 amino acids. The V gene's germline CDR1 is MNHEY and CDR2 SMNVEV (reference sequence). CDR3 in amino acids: CASSPEWRTEAFF. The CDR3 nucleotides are TGTGCCAGCAGTCCTGAATGGAGGACTGAAGCTTTCTTT.

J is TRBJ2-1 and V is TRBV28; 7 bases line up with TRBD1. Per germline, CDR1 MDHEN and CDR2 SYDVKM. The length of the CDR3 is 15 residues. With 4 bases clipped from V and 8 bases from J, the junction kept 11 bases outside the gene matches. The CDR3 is CASSSPLQGVDEQFF. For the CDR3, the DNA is TGTGCCAGCAGTTCACCCCTCCAGGGGGTCGATGAGCAGTTCTTC.

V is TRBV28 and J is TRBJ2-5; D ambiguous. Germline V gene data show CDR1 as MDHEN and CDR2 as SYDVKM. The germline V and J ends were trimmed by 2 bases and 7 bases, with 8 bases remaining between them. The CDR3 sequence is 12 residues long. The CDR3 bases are TGTGCCAGCAGTTTACCGGGTGGGACCCAGTACTTC. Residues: CASSLPGGTQYF.

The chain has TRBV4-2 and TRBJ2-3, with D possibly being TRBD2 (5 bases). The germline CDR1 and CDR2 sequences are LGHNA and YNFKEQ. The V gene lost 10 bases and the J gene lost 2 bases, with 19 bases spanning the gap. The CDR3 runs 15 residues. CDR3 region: CATSSGSGNTDTQYF. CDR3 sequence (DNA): TGTGCCACTTCGTCGGGGAGCGGAAACACAGATACGCAGTATTTT.

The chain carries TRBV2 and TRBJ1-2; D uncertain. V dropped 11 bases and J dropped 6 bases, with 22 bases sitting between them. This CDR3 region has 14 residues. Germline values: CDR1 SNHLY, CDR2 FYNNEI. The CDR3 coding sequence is TGTGCCTTCAAAGTACCCGGGAAATCCCATGGCTACACCTTC. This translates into CAFKVPGKSHGYTF.

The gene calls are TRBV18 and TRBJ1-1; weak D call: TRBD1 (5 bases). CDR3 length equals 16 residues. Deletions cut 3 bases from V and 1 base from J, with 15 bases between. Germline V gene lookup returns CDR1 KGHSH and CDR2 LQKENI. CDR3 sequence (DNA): TGTGCCAGCTCACCGCTAGGGGTGGGGCCGAACACTGAAGCTTTCTTT. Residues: CASSPLGVGPNTEAFF.

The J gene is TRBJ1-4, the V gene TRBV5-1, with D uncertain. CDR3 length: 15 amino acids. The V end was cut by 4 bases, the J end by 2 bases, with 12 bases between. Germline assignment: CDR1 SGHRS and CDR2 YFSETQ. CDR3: CASSLGSGTNEKLFF. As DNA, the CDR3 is TGCGCCAGCAGCCTGGGGTCGGGTACTAATGAAAAACTGTTTTTT.

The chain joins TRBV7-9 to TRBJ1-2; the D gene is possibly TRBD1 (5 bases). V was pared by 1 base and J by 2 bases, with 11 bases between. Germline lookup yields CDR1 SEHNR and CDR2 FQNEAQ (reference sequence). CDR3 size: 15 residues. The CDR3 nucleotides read TGTGCCAGCAGCTTAGATCGGTGGACAAACTATGGCTACACCTTC. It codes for CASSLDRWTNYGYTF.